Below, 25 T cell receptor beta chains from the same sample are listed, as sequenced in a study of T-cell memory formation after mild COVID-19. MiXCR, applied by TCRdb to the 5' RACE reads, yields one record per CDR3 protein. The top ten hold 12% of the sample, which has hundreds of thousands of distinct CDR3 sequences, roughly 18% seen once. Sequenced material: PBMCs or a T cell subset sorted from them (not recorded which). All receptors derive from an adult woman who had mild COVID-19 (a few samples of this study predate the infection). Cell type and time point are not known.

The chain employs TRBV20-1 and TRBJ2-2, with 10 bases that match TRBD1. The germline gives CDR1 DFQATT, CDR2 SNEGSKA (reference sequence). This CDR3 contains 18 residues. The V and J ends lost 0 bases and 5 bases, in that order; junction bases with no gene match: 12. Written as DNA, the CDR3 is TGCAGTGCTAGAGATCCGGGACAGGGGATGCGCGGGACCGGGGAGCTGTTTTTT. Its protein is CSARDPGQGMRGTGELFF.

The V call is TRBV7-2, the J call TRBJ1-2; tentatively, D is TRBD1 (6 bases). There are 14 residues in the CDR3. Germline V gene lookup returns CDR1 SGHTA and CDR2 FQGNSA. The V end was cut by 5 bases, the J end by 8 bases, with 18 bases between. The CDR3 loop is CASSHRQVWEGYTF. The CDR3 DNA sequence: TGTGCCAGCAGCCATCGACAGGTTTGGGAAGGCTACACCTTC.

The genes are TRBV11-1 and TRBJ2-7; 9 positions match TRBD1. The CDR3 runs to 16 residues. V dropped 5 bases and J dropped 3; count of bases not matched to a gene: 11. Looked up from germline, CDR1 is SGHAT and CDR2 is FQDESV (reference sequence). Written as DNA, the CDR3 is TGTGCCAGCAGCGCGGGACAGGGCACTATCCTCTACGAGCAGTACTTC. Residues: CASSAGQGTILYEQYF.

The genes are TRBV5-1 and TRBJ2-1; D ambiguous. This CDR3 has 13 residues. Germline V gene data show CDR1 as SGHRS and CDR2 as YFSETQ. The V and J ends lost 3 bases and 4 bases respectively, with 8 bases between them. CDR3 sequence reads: CASSSVTYNEQFF. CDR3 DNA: TGCGCCAGCAGCTCGGTAACATACAATGAGCAGTTCTTC. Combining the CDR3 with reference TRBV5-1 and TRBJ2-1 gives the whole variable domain KAGVTQTPRYLIKTRGQQVTLSCSPISGHRSVSWYQQTPGQGLQFLFEYFSETQRNKGNFPGRFSGRQFSNSRSEMNVSTLELGDSALYLCASSSVTYNEQFFGPGTRLTVL.

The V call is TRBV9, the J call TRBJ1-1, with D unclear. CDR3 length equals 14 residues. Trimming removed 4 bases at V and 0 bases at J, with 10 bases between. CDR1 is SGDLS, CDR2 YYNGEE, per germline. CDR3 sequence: CASSREGLNTEAFF. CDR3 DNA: TGTGCCAGCAGCAGGGAGGGCCTGAACACTGAAGCTTTCTTT.

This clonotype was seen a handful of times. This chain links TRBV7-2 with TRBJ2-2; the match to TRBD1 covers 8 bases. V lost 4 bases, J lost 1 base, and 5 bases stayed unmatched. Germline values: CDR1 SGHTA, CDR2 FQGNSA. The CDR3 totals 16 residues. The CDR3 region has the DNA TGTGCCAGCAGCTCAGGGACAGGCATGAACACCGGGGAGCTGTTTTTT. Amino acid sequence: CASSSGTGMNTGELFF.

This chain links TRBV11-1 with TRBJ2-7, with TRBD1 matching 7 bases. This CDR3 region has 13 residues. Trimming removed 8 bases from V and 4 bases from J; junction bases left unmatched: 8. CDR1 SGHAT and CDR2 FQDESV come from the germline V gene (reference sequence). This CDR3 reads CASSGQDGYEQYF. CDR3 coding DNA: TGTGCCAGCTCAGGACAGGACGGTTACGAGCAGTACTTC.

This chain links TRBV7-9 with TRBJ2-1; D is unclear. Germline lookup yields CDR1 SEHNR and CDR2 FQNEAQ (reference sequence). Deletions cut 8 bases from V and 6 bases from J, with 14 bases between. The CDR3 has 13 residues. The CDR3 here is CASSSSTVNEQFF. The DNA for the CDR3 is TGTGCCAGCTCCTCTTCCACCGTCAATGAGCAGTTCTTC.

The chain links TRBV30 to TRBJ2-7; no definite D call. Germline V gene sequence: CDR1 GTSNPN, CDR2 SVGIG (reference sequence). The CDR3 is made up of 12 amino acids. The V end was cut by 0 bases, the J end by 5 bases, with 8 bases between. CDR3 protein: CAWSVQSDEQYF. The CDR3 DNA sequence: TGTGCCTGGAGTGTACAGTCGGACGAGCAGTACTTC.

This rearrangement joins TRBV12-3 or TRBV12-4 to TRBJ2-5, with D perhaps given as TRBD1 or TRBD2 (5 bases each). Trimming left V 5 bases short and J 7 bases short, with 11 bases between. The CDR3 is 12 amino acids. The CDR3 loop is CASSRDGRTQYF. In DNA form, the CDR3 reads TGTGCCAGCAGTCGGGACGGACGGACCCAGTACTTC.

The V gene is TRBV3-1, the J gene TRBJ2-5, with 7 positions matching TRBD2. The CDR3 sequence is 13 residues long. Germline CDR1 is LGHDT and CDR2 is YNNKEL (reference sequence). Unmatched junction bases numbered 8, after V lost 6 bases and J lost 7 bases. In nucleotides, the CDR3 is TGTGCCAGCAGTTCAGCGGGGCGCGGGACCCAGTACTTC. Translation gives CASSSAGRGTQYF.

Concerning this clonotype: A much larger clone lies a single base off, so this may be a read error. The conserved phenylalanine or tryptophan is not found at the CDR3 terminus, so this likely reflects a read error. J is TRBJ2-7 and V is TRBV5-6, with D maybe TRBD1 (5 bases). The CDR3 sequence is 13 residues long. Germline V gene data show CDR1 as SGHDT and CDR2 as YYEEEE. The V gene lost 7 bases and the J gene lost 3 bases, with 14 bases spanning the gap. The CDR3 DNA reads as TGTGCCAGCGGTAGGAACAGGCGCTACGAGCAGTACTCC. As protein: CASGRNRRYEQYS.

CDR3: CASSVWGIQETQYF. The CDR3 coding sequence is TGTGCCAGCAGCGTTTGGGGGATCCAAGAGACCCAGTACTTC. V and J are TRBV7-9 and TRBJ2-5; D may match TRBD1 or TRBD2 (5 bases each). This CDR3 comprises 14 residues. V was pared by 5 bases and J by 1 base, with 11 bases between. CDR1 and CDR2 (germline): SEHNR, FQNEAQ (reference sequence).

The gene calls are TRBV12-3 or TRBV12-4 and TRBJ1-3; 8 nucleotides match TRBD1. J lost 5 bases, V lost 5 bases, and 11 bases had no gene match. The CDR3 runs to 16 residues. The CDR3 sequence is CASSVDRVGMRNTIYF. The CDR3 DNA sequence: TGTGCCAGCAGTGTGGACAGGGTTGGTATGCGAAACACCATATATTTT.

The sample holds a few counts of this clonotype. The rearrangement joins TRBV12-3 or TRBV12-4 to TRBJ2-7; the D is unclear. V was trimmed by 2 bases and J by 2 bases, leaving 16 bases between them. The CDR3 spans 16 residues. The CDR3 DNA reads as TGTGCCAGCAGTTTATTTGGAAGGCGCCCAACCTACGAGCAGTACTTC. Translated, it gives CASSLFGRRPTYEQYF.

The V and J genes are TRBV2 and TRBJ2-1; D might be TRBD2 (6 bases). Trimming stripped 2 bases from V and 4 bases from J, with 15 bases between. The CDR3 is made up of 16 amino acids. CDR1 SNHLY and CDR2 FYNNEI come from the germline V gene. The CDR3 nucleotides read TGTGCCAGCAGTGAAATAAGAGTAGCGGTTTACAATGAGCAGTTCTTC. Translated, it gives CASSEIRVAVYNEQFF.

The CDR3 region has the DNA TGTGCCACCAGTGATTTTACGGGACAGATGACCTACAATGAGCAGTTCTTC. It encodes CATSDFTGQMTYNEQFF. The chain recombines TRBV24-1 with TRBJ2-1; 7 bases match TRBD1. The germline CDR1 and CDR2 sequences are KGHDR and SFDVKD. V lost 1 base to trimming and J lost 2 bases; unmatched junction nucleotides: 7. CDR3 length: 17 residues.

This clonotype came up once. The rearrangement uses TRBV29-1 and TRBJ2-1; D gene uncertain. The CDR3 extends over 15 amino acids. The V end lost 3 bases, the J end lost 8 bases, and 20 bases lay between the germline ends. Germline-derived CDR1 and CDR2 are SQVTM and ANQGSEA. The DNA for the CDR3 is TGCAGCGTTGACGCAGCCACTTACGGCCAGGATGAGCAGTTCTTC. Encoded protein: CSVDAATYGQDEQFF.

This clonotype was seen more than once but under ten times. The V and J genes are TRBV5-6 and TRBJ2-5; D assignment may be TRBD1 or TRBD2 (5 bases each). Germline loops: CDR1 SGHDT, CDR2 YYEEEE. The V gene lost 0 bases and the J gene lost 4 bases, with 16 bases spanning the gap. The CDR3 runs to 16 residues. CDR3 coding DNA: TGTGCCAGCAGCTTGGAAACGGGGTTGGGGACAGAGACCCAGTACTTC. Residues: CASSLETGLGTETQYF.

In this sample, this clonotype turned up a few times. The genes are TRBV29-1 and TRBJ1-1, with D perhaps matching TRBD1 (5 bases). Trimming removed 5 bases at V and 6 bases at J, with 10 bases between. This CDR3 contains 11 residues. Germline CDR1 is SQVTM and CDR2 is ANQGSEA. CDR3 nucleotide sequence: TGCAGCGTTTTAAGGGGCGCTGAAGCTTTCTTT. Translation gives CSVLRGAEAFF.

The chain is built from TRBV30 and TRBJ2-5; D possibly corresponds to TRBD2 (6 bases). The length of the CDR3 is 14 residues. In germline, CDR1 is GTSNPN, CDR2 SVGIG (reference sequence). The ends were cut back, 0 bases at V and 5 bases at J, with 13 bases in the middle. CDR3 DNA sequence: TGTGCCTGGAGTGTCGGAGGGTCAGTGGAGACCCAGTACTTC. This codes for CAWSVGGSVETQYF.

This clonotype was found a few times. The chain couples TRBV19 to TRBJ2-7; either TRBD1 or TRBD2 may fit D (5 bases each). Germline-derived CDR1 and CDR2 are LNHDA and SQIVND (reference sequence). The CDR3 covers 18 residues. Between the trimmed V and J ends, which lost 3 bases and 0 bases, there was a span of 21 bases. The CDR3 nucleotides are TGTGCCAGTAGTATTCCCCTTGGTAGAGGGGCCTCCTCCTACGAGCAGTACTTC. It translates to CASSIPLGRGASSYEQYF.

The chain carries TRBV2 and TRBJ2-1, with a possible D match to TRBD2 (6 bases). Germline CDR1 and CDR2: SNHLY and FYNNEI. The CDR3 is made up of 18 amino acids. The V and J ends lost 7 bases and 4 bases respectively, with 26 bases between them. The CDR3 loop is CASTPIGAGPNRYNEQFF. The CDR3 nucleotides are TGTGCCAGCACTCCAATCGGGGCGGGACCGAACAGGTACAATGAGCAGTTCTTC.

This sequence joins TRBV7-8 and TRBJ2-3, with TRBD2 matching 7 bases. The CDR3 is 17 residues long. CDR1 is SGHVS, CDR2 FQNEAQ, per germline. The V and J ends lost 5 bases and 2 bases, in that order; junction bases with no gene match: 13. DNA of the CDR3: TGTGCCAGCAGCCGAGCTATAAGGGACTACCCCACAGATACGCAGTATTTT. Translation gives CASSRAIRDYPTDTQYF.

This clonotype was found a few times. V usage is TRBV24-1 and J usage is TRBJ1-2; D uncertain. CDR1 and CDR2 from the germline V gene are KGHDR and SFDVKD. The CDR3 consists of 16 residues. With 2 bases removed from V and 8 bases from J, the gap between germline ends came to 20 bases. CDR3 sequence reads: CATSDSLAVEADGYTF. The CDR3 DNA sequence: TGTGCCACCAGTGATTCCCTTGCGGTAGAGGCGGACGGCTACACCTTC.